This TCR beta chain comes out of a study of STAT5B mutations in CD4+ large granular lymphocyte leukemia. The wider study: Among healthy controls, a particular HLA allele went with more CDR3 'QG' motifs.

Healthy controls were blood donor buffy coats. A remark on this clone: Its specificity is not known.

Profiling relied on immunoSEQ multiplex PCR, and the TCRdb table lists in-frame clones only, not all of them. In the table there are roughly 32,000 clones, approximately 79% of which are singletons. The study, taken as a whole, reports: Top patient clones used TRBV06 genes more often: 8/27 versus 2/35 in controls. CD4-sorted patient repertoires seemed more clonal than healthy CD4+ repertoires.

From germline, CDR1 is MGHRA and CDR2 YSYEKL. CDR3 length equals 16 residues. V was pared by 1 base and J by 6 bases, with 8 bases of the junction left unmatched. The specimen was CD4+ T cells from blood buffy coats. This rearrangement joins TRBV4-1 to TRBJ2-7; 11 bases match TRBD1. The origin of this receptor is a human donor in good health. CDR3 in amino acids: CASSQGWDRGYVEQYF. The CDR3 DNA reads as TGCGCCAGCAGCCAAGGTTGGGACAGGGGGTATGTCGAGCAGTACTTC.